Here is one T cell receptor (beta chain) with its context. TCRdb's table, derived via immunoSEQ multiplex PCR, lists solely in-frame clones and lacks some. The sample records about 200,000 clones, approximately 83% being singletons. From germline, CDR1 is SNHLY and CDR2 FYNNEI. The germline V and J ends were trimmed by 2 bases and 4 bases, with 8 bases remaining between them. This CDR3 is built from 14 residues. The entry originates in a study of blood T cell repertoires in COVID-19. Overall study context: Donors in the United States, Italy and Spain gave samples during acute or convalescent COVID-19. T cells, B-cell-depleted T cells, or PBMCs provided the cDNA or gDNA that served as material.

The receptor was derived from a man aged 35 to 55 with acute or convalescent COVID-19. The source material was peripheral blood. The J gene is TRBJ1-4, the V gene TRBV2; D is unresolved. The CDR3 spells CASSEKSVNEKLFF. In DNA, the CDR3 is TGTGCCAGCAGTGAAAAGTCAGTTAATGAAAAACTGTTTTTT.